Presented here are 13 T cell receptor beta chains from one specimen sequenced in a study of T cells after yellow fever vaccination. Via MiXCR, TCRdb re-called the 5' RACE reads, giving one row per CDR3 protein. The data show 300,000 or so distinct CDR3 sequences, around 8.1% seen once. The sequencing here drew on PBMCs, taken about 41 days after the first yellow fever vaccination. These receptors all come from a man aged 18 to 29 who received the YFV17D yellow fever vaccine.

The chain links TRBV5-1 to TRBJ2-1; D assignment may be TRBD1 or TRBD2 (5 bases each). Germline CDR1 SGHRS, CDR2 YFSETQ. CDR3 length: 16 residues. Between the trimmed V and J ends, which lost 4 bases and 8 bases, there was a span of 22 bases. The CDR3, as DNA: TGCGCCAGCAGCCTACCCGAGGGCACGAAGGGGTATGAGCAGTTCTTC. This sequence encodes CASSLPEGTKGYEQFF.

The J gene is TRBJ1-1, the V gene TRBV5-5; D ambiguous. V lost 4 bases and J 1 base, leaving 14 bases between the germline ends. Germline CDR1 and CDR2: SGHKS and YYEKEE (reference sequence). The CDR3 has 15 residues. The CDR3 sequence: CASSAAPWGNTEAFF. The DNA of the CDR3 is TGTGCCAGCAGCGCGGCTCCCTGGGGGAACACTGAAGCTTTCTTT.

This clonotype was observed at least ten times. V and J are TRBV7-2 and TRBJ1-2; the match to TRBD1 covers 7 bases. The CDR3 totals 15 residues. Losses at the gene ends were 2 bases for V and 3 bases for J; bases not matched to a gene: 6. The germline V gene has CDR1 SGHTA and CDR2 FQGNSA. The CDR3 DNA sequence: TGTGCCAGCAGCTTATTTAAGGGGGCGGACTATGGCTACACCTTC. Encoded protein: CASSLFKGADYGYTF.

This clonotype was seen a handful of times. The J gene is TRBJ1-1, the V gene TRBV18, with unresolved D. Looked up from germline, CDR1 is KGHSH and CDR2 is LQKENI. The germline V and J ends were trimmed by 3 bases and 2 bases, with 13 bases remaining between them. The CDR3 extends over 15 amino acids. CDR3 residues: CASSPSAALNTEAFF. CDR3 in DNA: TGTGCCAGCTCACCCTCGGCAGCCCTAAACACTGAAGCTTTCTTT.

The gene calls are TRBV24-1 and TRBJ1-2, with D hard to call. V was trimmed by 4 bases and J by 2 bases, leaving 7 bases between them. The CDR3 has 13 amino acids. Germline CDR1 is KGHDR and CDR2 is SFDVKD. The CDR3 coding sequence is TGTGCCACCAGTGAAGCCAGAAACTATGGCTACACCTTC. Translation gives CATSEARNYGYTF.

This clonotype has ten or more counts. The V and J genes are TRBV20-1 and TRBJ2-6; no firm D call. The CDR3 sequence is 13 residues long. Trimming cost V 4 bases and J 2 bases, with 6 bases left between them. Germline loops: CDR1 DFQATT, CDR2 SNEGSKA (reference sequence). The CDR3: CSAKGTGANVLTF. CDR3 DNA: TGCAGTGCTAAGGGCACTGGGGCCAACGTCCTGACTTTC.

This chain links TRBV4-2 with TRBJ1-2, with D maybe TRBD1 (5 bases). CDR1 is LGHNA, CDR2 YNFKEQ, per germline. Trimming stripped 4 bases from V and 4 bases from J, with 16 bases between. CDR3 length: 15 amino acids. CDR3 residues: CASSPGQDEFYGYTF. CDR3 DNA sequence: TGTGCCAGCAGCCCAGGACAAGATGAGTTCTATGGCTACACCTTC.

Only a few counts were recorded for this clonotype. CDR3 amino acids: CASSPQAFYGYTF. CDR3 coding DNA: TGCGCCAGCAGCCCGCAGGCGTTCTATGGCTACACCTTC. The chain joins TRBV4-1 to TRBJ1-2; no clear D gene. Germline V gene lookup returns CDR1 MGHRA and CDR2 YSYEKL. The CDR3 contains 13 residues. Trimming took 4 bases from V and 4 from J, leaving 10 bases between them.

This clonotype was recorded a few times. The chain couples TRBV2 to TRBJ2-7; 8 nucleotides match TRBD1. J gave up 3 bases and V 4 bases, and 5 bases lay outside the gene matches. This CDR3 region has 14 residues. From germline, CDR1 is SNHLY and CDR2 FYNNEI. The CDR3 loop reads CASSVGTGYYEQYF. For the CDR3, the DNA is TGTGCCAGCAGTGTAGGGACAGGCTACTACGAGCAGTACTTC.

The V call is TRBV6-2 or TRBV6-3, the J call TRBJ1-1; the D is unclear. CDR1 and CDR2 (germline): MNHEY, SVGEGT. There are 11 residues in the CDR3. The V and J ends lost 8 bases and 1 base respectively, with 5 bases between them. The CDR3 loop is CASQRNTEAFF. The CDR3, as DNA: TGTGCCAGCCAGAGGAACACTGAAGCTTTCTTT.

This clonotype came up many times. The rearrangement uses TRBV5-1 and TRBJ2-3, with D perhaps TRBD2 (6 bases). V was trimmed by 4 bases and J by 4 bases, leaving 10 bases between them. Germline-derived CDR1 and CDR2 are SGHRS and YFSETQ. The CDR3 covers 13 residues. CDR3 loop: CASSTTSPDTQYF. As DNA, the CDR3 is TGCGCCAGCAGCACGACTAGTCCAGATACGCAGTATTTT.

The table lists this clonotype with a few counts. The chain carries TRBV10-2 and TRBJ1-5; D is unresolved. CDR3 length equals 14 residues. Per germline, CDR1 WSHSY and CDR2 SAAADI. Trimming stripped 2 bases from V and 5 bases from J, with 10 bases between. CDR3 amino acids: CASSEPGFYQPQHF. The CDR3 DNA follows: TGCGCCAGCAGTGAGCCAGGCTTTTATCAGCCCCAGCATTTT.

The rearrangement links TRBV12-3 or TRBV12-4 to TRBJ1-1; D perhaps matches TRBD1 (6 bases). V lost 3 bases and J 6 bases, leaving 20 bases between the germline ends. CDR3 length: 16 residues. Written as DNA, the CDR3 is TGTGCCAGCAGTTTTCGGTACAGGGAAGGAGACGCTGAAGCTTTCTTT. Residues: CASSFRYREGDAEAFF.